Listed below are T cell receptor beta chains from one sample, sequenced in a study of cytotoxic CD8 clonotypes in ibrutinib-treated CLL. Measured with immunoSEQ multiplex PCR; TCRdb has only the in-frame clones, and not every one. Of some 150,000 clones listed, approximately 80% are singletons. Sequencing used PBMCs, obtained after 12 months of ibrutinib treatment. The receptors here all came from a human donor with chronic lymphocytic leukemia. Each CDR3 is given with its conserved first and last residue. A D gene is named only where the DNA matches it firmly. Clone size is stated in some rows and not others, as once, few, many or a class when expanded.

J gene: TRBJ2-7
clone size: -
V gene: TRBV6-5
D gene: -
CDR3 DNA: TGTGCCAGCAGTAAAAGGGGAACAGGGACCTACGAGCAGTACTTC
CDR3 protein: CASSKRGTGTYEQYF

J gene: TRBJ2-2
clone size: many
V gene: TRBV14
D gene: -
CDR3 DNA: TGTGCCAGCAGCCATACCTCGCGGACCGGGGAGCTGTTTTTT
CDR3 protein: CASSHTSRTGELFF

J gene: TRBJ2-7
clone size: few
V gene: TRBV4-1
D gene: -
CDR3 DNA: TGCGCCAGCAGCCAAGAGACAGTGGGTAGCGAGCAGTACTTC
CDR3 protein: CASSQETVGSEQYF

J gene: TRBJ1-1
clone size: few
V gene: TRBV7-3
D gene: -
CDR3 DNA: TGTGCCAGCAGCTACCATGAGAACACTGAAGCTTTCTTT
CDR3 protein: CASSYHENTEAFF

J gene: TRBJ1-1
clone size: -
V gene: TRBV18
D gene: -
CDR3 DNA: TGTGCCAGCTCACCACCAGGGCCACCTTTTGCTTTCTTT
CDR3 protein: CASSPPGPPFAFF

J gene: TRBJ1-2
clone size: -
V gene: TRBV28
D gene: -
CDR3 DNA: TGTGCCAGCAGTTTGTCAGGGGCTGAGAATGGCTACACCTTC
CDR3 protein: CASSLSGAENGYTF

J gene: TRBJ2-3
clone size: -
V gene: TRBV11-2
D gene: -
CDR3 DNA: TGTGCCAGCCGCAGCCGCATATTCACAGATACGCAGTATTTT
CDR3 protein: CASRSRIFTDTQYF

J gene: TRBJ2-3
clone size: -
V gene: TRBV7-9
D gene: -
CDR3 DNA: TGTGCCAGCAGTACTTCAGATACGCAGTATTTT
CDR3 protein: CASSTSDTQYF

J gene: TRBJ1-5
clone size: -
V gene: TRBV28
D gene: -
CDR3 DNA: TGTGCCAGCAGTCCCGTTAGCAATCAGCCCCAGCATTTT
CDR3 protein: CASSPVSNQPQHF

J gene: TRBJ1-4
clone size: -
V gene: TRBV19
D gene: -
CDR3 DNA: TGTGCCAGTAACGGGCCTCGGGATGAAAAACTGTTTTTT
CDR3 protein: CASNGPRDEKLFF

J gene: TRBJ1-2
clone size: -
V gene: TRBV9
D gene: -
CDR3 DNA: TGTGCCAGCAGCGTAGAAGGAAATTATGGCTACACCTTC
CDR3 protein: CASSVEGNYGYTF

J gene: TRBJ2-5
clone size: -
V gene: TRBV15
D gene: TRBD2
CDR3 DNA: TGTGCCACCAGCAGAGATCTGCGGGAGCAAGAGACCCAGTACTTC
CDR3 protein: CATSRDLREQETQYF

J gene: TRBJ1-1
clone size: many
V gene: TRBV6-5
D gene: -
CDR3 DNA: TGTGCCAGCAGTCCAGCTACACCGAACACTGAAGCTTTCTTT
CDR3 protein: CASSPATPNTEAFF

J gene: TRBJ2-7
clone size: few
V gene: TRBV6-5
D gene: -
CDR3 DNA: TGTGCCACCACCCACAGGGGAGGGTCCTACGAGCAGTACTTC
CDR3 protein: CATTHRGGSYEQYF

J gene: TRBJ2-2
clone size: -
V gene: TRBV7-6
D gene: -
CDR3 DNA: TGTGCCAGCAGCTTCTCGAACACCGGGGAGCTGTTTTTT
CDR3 protein: CASSFSNTGELFF

J gene: TRBJ2-6
clone size: -
V gene: TRBV30
D gene: TRBD1
CDR3 DNA: TGTGCCTGGACTAGGACAGGGATTTTATCAACTGGGGCCAACGTCCTGACTTTC
CDR3 protein: CAWTRTGILSTGANVLTF

J gene: TRBJ2-7
clone size: -
V gene: TRBV7-6
D gene: TRBD2
CDR3 DNA: TGTGCCAGCAGCTTAGGGACTAGCCACAGCGAGCAGTACTTC
CDR3 protein: CASSLGTSHSEQYF

J gene: TRBJ2-3
clone size: -
V gene: TRBV5-1
D gene: -
CDR3 DNA: TGCGCCAGCAGCCCGGGACCGTCTGGTGCGGATACGCAGTATTTT
CDR3 protein: CASSPGPSGADTQYF

J gene: TRBJ1-1
clone size: -
V gene: TRBV7-2
D gene: -
CDR3 DNA: TGTGCCAGCAGCTTAGCGATGCAGCGGCAGGCTTTCTTT
CDR3 protein: CASSLAMQRQAFF

J gene: TRBJ2-3
clone size: -
V gene: TRBV2
D gene: TRBD2
CDR3 DNA: TGTGCCAGCAGTGATTCCGGGACTAGCGAGAATATGCCTAGCACAGATACGCAGTATTTT
CDR3 protein: CASSDSGTSENMPSTDTQYF

J gene: TRBJ2-3
clone size: -
V gene: TRBV5-1
D gene: -
CDR3 DNA: TGCGCCAGCAGCTTGGGCGGCACAGATACGCAGTATTTT
CDR3 protein: CASSLGGTDTQYF

J gene: TRBJ1-2
clone size: -
V gene: TRBV27
D gene: -
CDR3 DNA: TGTGCCAGCAGTTTGGGTTATAACTATGGCTACACCTTC
CDR3 protein: CASSLGYNYGYTF

J gene: TRBJ2-3
clone size: -
V gene: TRBV5-6
D gene: TRBD2
CDR3 DNA: TGTGCCAGCAGCGCGCCAGGGACTAGAAGGTATTTT
CDR3 protein: CASSAPGTRRYF

J gene: TRBJ2-7
clone size: few
V gene: TRBV19
D gene: TRBD1
CDR3 DNA: TGTGCCAGTAGTATTGGGACAGGGAGGCACGAGCAGTACTTC
CDR3 protein: CASSIGTGRHEQYF

J gene: TRBJ1-5
clone size: -
V gene: TRBV19
D gene: TRBD1
CDR3 DNA: TGTGCCAGTAGTATCACGGGACAGGGAATTCAGCCCCAGCATTTT
CDR3 protein: CASSITGQGIQPQHF

J gene: TRBJ2-5
clone size: -
V gene: TRBV6-5
D gene: TRBD2
CDR3 DNA: TGTGCCAGCACCTCAACAGCGGGGGGGATGGAGACCCAGTACTTC
CDR3 protein: CASTSTAGGMETQYF

J gene: TRBJ1-1
clone size: -
V gene: TRBV5-1
D gene: -
CDR3 DNA: TGCGCCAGCAGCTTGGGTGGCATGAACACTGAAGCTTTCTTT
CDR3 protein: CASSLGGMNTEAFF

J gene: TRBJ1-5
clone size: -
V gene: TRBV7-2
D gene: -
CDR3 DNA: TGTGCCAGCAGCTTAGGGGGGTGGCAGCCCCAGCATTTT
CDR3 protein: CASSLGGWQPQHF

J gene: TRBJ1-1
clone size: -
V gene: TRBV18
D gene: -
CDR3 DNA: TGTGCCAGCTCACCTTTCGGGACCGCAAACACTGAAGCTTTCTTT
CDR3 protein: CASSPFGTANTEAFF